These T cell receptor beta chains were read from a single sample in a study of blood T cell repertoires in COVID-19. Measured with immunoSEQ multiplex PCR; TCRdb has only the in-frame clones, and not every one. The data show hundreds of thousands of clones, roughly nine tenths seen once. The sample was PBMCs or T cells enriched from blood (not recorded which). The receptors derive from a man aged 55 to 70 who had recovered from COVID-19. CDR3s include the opening cysteine and the closing phenylalanine or tryptophan.

11	TRBV7-9	TRBJ1-4	CASSNLEKLFF
16	TRBV4-1	TRBJ1-5	CASSQDGTERNQPQHF
16	TRBV27	TRBJ1-1	CASSRGTGMGNTEAFF
14	TRBV5-1	TRBJ2-5	CASSSHRGTETQYF
12	TRBV29-1	TRBJ2-7	CSVEDQGYEQYF
13	TRBV12-3/TRBV12-4	TRBJ2-3	CASSPGLQMAQYF
14	TRBV3-1/TRBV3-2	TRBJ2-7	CASSPQDGAYEQYF
15	TRBV11-2	TRBJ1-5	CASSLEVRGREPQHF
14	TRBV27	TRBJ2-7	CASSRQVSSYEQYF
12	TRBV6-5	TRBJ2-7	CASKRTGLEQYF
16	TRBV5-1	TRBJ1-1	CASSLITGERNTEAFF
16	TRBV18	TRBJ2-3	CASSPGTGHSTDTQYF
15	TRBV18	TRBJ2-1	CASSPRTRGYNEQFF
14	TRBV6-2/TRBV6-3	TRBJ1-1	CASSANRLPGSAFF
14	TRBV3-1/TRBV3-2	TRBJ2-3	CASSPPHETDTQYF
16	TRBV11-3	TRBJ2-7	CASSLVSTGLNYEQYF
15	TRBV3-1/TRBV3-2	TRBJ1-2	CASTLGGPSFYGYTF
17	TRBV27	TRBJ2-5	CASSRTLAGGRSGTQYF
14	TRBV18	TRBJ1-4	CASSPGGDYGELFF
13	TRBV20-1	TRBJ2-7	CSASSGSSYEQYF
12	TRBV9	TRBJ1-3	CASSQSGNTIYF
14	TRBV2	TRBJ2-2	CASRDDRGSGELFF
14	TRBV7-8	TRBJ1-6	CASSLGHAYSPLHF
15	TRBV6-5	TRBJ1-1	CASSLGQGHNTEAFF
10	TRBV6-5	TRBJ1-4	CAARVEMMFF